This TCR beta chain came from a study of T cells in Graves' hyperthyroidism and ophthalmopathy. J lost 9 bases, V lost 4 bases, and 9 bases had no gene match. Germline loops: CDR1 SGHRS, CDR2 YFSETQ. The CDR3 length is 15 residues. Amplification targeted TCR beta CDR3 regions from RNA transcripts. With the HTBI primer set, the TCR CDR3 went through a first round of RT-PCR. TCRdb re-analysed the multiplex PCR reads in MiXCR, keeping a single row per CDR3 protein. The table lists fewer than 600,000 distinct CDR3 sequences, about 14% of them singletons. This clonotype came up many times. The origin of this receptor is a woman in her thirties or forties with Graves' hyperthyroidism. The chain links TRBV5-1 to TRBJ1-6; 8 nucleotides agree with TRBD1. What was sequenced was blood. The DNA of the CDR3 is TGCGCCAGCAGCGTACAGGGGGATCGAGGTTCACCCCTCCACTTT. It encodes CASSVQGDRGSPLHF.